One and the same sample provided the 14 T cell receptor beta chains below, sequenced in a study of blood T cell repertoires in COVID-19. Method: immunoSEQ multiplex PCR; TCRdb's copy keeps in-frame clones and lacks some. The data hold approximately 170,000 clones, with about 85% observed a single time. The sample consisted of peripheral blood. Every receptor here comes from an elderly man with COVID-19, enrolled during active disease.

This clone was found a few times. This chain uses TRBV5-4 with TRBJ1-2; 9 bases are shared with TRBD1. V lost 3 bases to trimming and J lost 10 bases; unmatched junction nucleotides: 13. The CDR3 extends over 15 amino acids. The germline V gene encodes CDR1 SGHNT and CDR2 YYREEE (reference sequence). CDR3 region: CASSSRTSGTGLYTF. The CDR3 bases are TGTGCCAGCAGCTCCCGGACTTCCGGGACAGGGCTCTACACCTTC.

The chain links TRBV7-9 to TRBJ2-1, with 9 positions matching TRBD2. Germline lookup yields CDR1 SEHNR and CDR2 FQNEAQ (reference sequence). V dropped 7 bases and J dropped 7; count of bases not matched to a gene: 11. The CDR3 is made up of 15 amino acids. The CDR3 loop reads CASTLGSGGMNEQFF. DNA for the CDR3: TGTGCCAGCACCCTAGGGAGCGGGGGGATGAATGAGCAGTTCTTC. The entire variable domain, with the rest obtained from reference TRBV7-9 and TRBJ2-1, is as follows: DTGVSQNPRHKITKRGQNVTFRCDPISEHNRLYWYRQTLGQGPEFLTYFQNEAQLEKSRLLSDRFSAERPKGSFSTLEIQRTEQGDSAMYLCASTLGSGGMNEQFFGPGTRLTVL.

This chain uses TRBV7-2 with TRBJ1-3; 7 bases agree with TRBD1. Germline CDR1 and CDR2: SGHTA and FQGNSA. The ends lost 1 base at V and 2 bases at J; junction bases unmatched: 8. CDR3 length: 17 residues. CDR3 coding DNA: TGTGCCAGCAGCTTAGGATCGTCAACAGGGGCTGGAAACACCATATATTTT. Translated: CASSLGSSTGAGNTIYF.

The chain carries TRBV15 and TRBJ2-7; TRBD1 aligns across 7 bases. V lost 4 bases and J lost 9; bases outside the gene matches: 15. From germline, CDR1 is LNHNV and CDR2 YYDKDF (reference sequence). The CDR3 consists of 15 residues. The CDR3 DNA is TGTGCCACCAGCACAACAGGGGCCACACCAACCAGGCAGTACTTC. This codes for CATSTTGATPTRQYF.

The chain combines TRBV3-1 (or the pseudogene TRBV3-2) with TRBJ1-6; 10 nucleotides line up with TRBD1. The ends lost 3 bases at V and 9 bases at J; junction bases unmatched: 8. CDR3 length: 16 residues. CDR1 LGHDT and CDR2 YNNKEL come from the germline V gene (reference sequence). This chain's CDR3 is CASSHDRGRSISPLHF. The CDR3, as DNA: TGTGCCAGCAGCCACGACAGGGGGCGATCGATTTCACCCCTCCACTTT.

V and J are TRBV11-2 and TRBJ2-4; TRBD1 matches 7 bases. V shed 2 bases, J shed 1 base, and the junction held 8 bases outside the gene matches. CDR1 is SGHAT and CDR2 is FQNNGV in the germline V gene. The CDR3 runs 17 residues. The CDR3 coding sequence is TGTGCCAGCAGCTTATCATCAGGGGGTTTGGCCAAAAACATTCAGTACTTC. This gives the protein CASSLSSGGLAKNIQYF. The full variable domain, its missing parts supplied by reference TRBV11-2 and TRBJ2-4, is EAGVAQSPRYKIIEKRQSVAFWCNPISGHATLYWYQQILGQGPKLLIQFQNNGVVDDSQLPKDRFSAERLKGVDSTLKIQPAKLEDSAVYLCASSLSSGGLAKNIQYFGAGTRLSVL.

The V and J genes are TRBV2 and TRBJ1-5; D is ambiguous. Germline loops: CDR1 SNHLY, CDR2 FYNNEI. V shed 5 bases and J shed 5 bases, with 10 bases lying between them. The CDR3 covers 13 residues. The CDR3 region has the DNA TGTGCCAGCAGTATACAGTCGGATCAGCCCCAGCATTTT. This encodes CASSIQSDQPQHF.

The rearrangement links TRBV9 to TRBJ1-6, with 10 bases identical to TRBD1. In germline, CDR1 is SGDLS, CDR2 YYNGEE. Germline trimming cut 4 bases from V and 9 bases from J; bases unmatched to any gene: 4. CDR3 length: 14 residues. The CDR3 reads CASSRQGAGSPLHF. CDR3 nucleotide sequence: TGTGCCAGCAGCAGACAGGGGGCTGGTTCACCCCTCCACTTT.

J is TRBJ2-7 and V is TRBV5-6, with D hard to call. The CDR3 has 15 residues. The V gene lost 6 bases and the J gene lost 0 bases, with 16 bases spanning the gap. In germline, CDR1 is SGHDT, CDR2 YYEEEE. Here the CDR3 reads CASTNRRSRSYEQYF. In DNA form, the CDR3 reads TGTGCCAGCACCAATCGTAGGAGTCGCTCCTACGAGCAGTACTTC.

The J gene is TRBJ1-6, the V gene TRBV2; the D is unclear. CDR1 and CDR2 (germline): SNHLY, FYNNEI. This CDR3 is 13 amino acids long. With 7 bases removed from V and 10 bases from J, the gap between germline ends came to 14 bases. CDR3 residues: CASMQTGVSPLHF. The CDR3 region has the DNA TGTGCCAGCATGCAAACTGGTGTGTCACCCCTCCACTTT.

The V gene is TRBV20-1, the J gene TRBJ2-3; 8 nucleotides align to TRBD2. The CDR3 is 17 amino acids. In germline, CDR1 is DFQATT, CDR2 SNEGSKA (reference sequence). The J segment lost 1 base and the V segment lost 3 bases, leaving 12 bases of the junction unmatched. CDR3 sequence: CSASGRGGLYGTDTQYF. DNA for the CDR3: TGCAGTGCTAGTGGACGGGGGGGCCTATATGGCACAGATACGCAGTATTTT.

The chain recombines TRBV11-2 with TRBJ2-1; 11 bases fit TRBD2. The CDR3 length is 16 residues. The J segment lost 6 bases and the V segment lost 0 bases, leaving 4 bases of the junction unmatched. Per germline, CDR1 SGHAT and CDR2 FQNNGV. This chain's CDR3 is CASSLELAGVSNEQFF. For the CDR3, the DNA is TGTGCCAGCAGCTTAGAACTAGCGGGGGTTTCCAATGAGCAGTTCTTC.

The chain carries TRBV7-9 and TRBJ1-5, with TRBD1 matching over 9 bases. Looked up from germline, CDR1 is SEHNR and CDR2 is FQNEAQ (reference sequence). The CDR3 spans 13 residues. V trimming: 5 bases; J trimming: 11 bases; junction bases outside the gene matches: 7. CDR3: CASSTGGGLTQHF. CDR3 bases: TGTGCCAGCAGCACAGGGGGCGGTCTGACCCAGCATTTT.

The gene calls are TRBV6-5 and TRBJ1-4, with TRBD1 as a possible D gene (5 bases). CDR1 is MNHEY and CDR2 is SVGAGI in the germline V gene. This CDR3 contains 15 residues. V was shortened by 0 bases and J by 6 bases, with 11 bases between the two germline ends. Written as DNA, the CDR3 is TGTGCCAGCAGTTACTCTGGGGCCTCGTATGAAAAACTGTTTTTT. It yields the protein CASSYSGASYEKLFF.